These 15 T cell receptor beta chains share one sample of origin, sequenced in a study of technical replicates of blood from four donors. Some clones are missing from TCRdb's copy, which holds only in-frame ones; the method was immunoSEQ multiplex PCR. The table records about 88,000 clones, approximately 95% of them present only once. The sequenced sample was T cells isolated from PBMCs. All receptors derive from a human donor in good health.

V and J are TRBV28 and TRBJ2-7; 14 positions match TRBD2. The CDR3 loop spans 15 amino acids. V dropped 8 bases and J dropped 0; count of bases not matched to a gene: 3. The germline CDR1 and CDR2 sequences are MDHEN and SYDVKM. The CDR3 bases are TGTGCCAGCCGACTAGCGGGAGGGATCTCCTACGAGCAGTACTTC. As protein: CASRLAGGISYEQYF.

The chain carries TRBV30 and TRBJ2-3, with 9 positions matching TRBD2. The germline CDR1 and CDR2 sequences are GTSNPN and SVGIG (reference sequence). The J segment lost 2 bases and the V segment lost 8 bases, leaving 11 bases of the junction unmatched. The CDR3 sequence is 15 residues long. CDR3 in DNA: TGTGCCGGAGACGTTAGCGGGGGTGACACAGATACGCAGTATTTT. Encoded protein: CAGDVSGGDTDTQYF.

This clone was counted once. The V gene is TRBV10-3, the J gene TRBJ2-1, with 8 positions matching TRBD1. The J segment lost 8 bases and the V segment lost 5 bases, leaving 2 bases of the junction unmatched. CDR3 size: 12 residues. Germline V lookup: CDR1 ENHRY, CDR2 SYGVKD. CDR3 in DNA: TGTGCCATCAGTTTGACAGGGGATGAGCAGTTCTTC. This codes for CAISLTGDEQFF.

The chain has TRBV9 and TRBJ2-7; 9 bases agree with TRBD2. CDR1 and CDR2 (germline): SGDLS, YYNGEE. This CDR3 has 15 residues. V shed 0 bases, J shed 6 bases, and the junction held 7 bases outside the gene matches. The CDR3 sequence: CASSVGPAGGSEQYF. The CDR3 region has the DNA TGTGCCAGCAGCGTAGGTCCAGCGGGAGGAAGCGAGCAGTACTTC.

This sequence joins TRBV6-5 and TRBJ1-4; D uncertain. V lost 5 bases to trimming and J lost 0 bases, with 7 bases between them. The germline V gene encodes CDR1 MNHEY and CDR2 SVGAGI. The CDR3 has 14 residues. Here the CDR3 DNA reads TGTGCCAGCAGTCTTATCTCAACTAATGAAAAACTGTTTTTT. Amino acids: CASSLISTNEKLFF.

The CDR3 here is CASSPVGAGGLETQYF. CDR3 in DNA: TGTGCCAGCAGCCCCGTCGGAGCGGGAGGTTTGGAGACCCAGTACTTC. V is TRBV5-4 and J is TRBJ2-5, with TRBD2 identical over 9 bases. In germline, CDR1 is SGHNT, CDR2 YYREEE (reference sequence). CDR3 length: 16 amino acids. V lost 4 bases to trimming and J lost 5 bases; unmatched junction nucleotides: 12.

The J gene is TRBJ1-2, the V gene TRBV5-6; D gene ambiguous. This CDR3 spans 15 amino acids. Germline CDR1 SGHDT, CDR2 YYEEEE. Trimming removed 0 bases at V and 1 base at J, with 10 bases between. CDR3 amino acids: CASSLVSLLNYGYTF. CDR3 coding DNA: TGTGCCAGCAGCTTGGTGAGCTTACTTAACTATGGCTACACCTTC. Based on the CDR3 plus reference TRBV5-6 and TRBJ1-2, the full variable domain is DAGVTQSPTHLIKTRGQQVTLRCSPKSGHDTVSWYQQALGQGPQFIFQYYEEEERQRGNFPDRFSGHQFPNYSSELNVNALLLGDSALYLCASSLVSLLNYGYTFGSGTRLTVV.

The rearrangement joins TRBV28 to TRBJ2-3; TRBD1 might be the D (5 bases). V was pared by 7 bases and J by 2 bases, with 13 bases between. The length of the CDR3 is 14 residues. Germline V gene lookup returns CDR1 MDHEN and CDR2 SYDVKM. CDR3 DNA sequence: TGTGCCAGCAAAGACAGTGCAGTCACAGATACGCAGTATTTT. This translates into CASKDSAVTDTQYF.

CDR3: CASGLVLAGMNTGELFF. CDR3 nucleotide sequence: TGTGCTAGTGGTTTGGTACTAGCGGGCATGAACACCGGGGAGCTGTTTTTT. This chain links TRBV12-5 with TRBJ2-2; 9 bases align to TRBD2. J lost 1 base, V lost 0 bases, and 3 bases had no gene match. The CDR3 totals 17 residues. Germline V CDR1 and CDR2: LGHNT, FRNRAP.

The chain combines TRBV28 with TRBJ2-3; 7 bases match TRBD1. Germline V gene lookup returns CDR1 MDHEN and CDR2 SYDVKM. The CDR3 covers 13 residues. CDR3 amino acids: CATRDSNTDTQYF. The DNA of the CDR3 is TGTGCGACCCGGGACAGCAACACAGATACGCAGTATTTT.

The chain combines TRBV7-3 with TRBJ1-1, with 8 bases lining up with TRBD1. This CDR3 is built from 14 residues. CDR1 and CDR2 from the germline V gene are SGHTA and FQGTGA. V shed 5 bases, J shed 1 base, and the junction held 3 bases outside the gene matches. The CDR3 region is CASSTGTGNTEAFF. In nucleotides, the CDR3 is TGTGCCAGCAGCACAGGGACAGGGAACACTGAAGCTTTCTTT.

The CDR3 loop reads CASSQDRRTHNTGELFF. The CDR3 bases are TGTGCCAGCAGCCAAGATCGCAGGACACACAACACCGGGGAGCTGTTTTTT. This rearrangement joins TRBV14 to TRBJ2-2; D might be TRBD1 (5 bases). The CDR3 length is 17 residues. Germline-derived CDR1 and CDR2 are SGHDN and FVKESK. V shed 0 bases and J shed 2 bases, with 13 bases lying between them. Supplemented by reference TRBV14 and TRBJ2-2, the full variable domain reads EAGVTQFPSHSVIEKGQTVTLRCDPISGHDNLYWYRRVMGKEIKFLLHFVKESKQDESGMPNNRFLAERTGGTYSTLKVQPAELEDSGVYFCASSQDRRTHNTGELFFGEGSRLTVL.

This sequence joins TRBV5-1 and TRBJ2-2; D unclear. Germline CDR1 is SGHRS and CDR2 is YFSETQ. Trimming removed 0 bases from V and 0 bases from J, with 6 bases in between. The CDR3 contains 15 residues. CDR3 nucleotide sequence: TGCGCCAGCAGCTTGGCCACAACGAACACCGGGGAGCTGTTTTTT. Its translation is CASSLATTNTGELFF.

The chain links TRBV7-3 to TRBJ1-1; unclear D gene. The V end was cut by 5 bases, the J end by 1 base, with 8 bases between. Germline lookup yields CDR1 SGHTA and CDR2 FQGTGA. The CDR3 is 13 amino acids. The CDR3 spells CASSLNTNTEAFF. DNA of the CDR3: TGTGCCAGCAGCCTGAACACGAACACTGAAGCTTTCTTT.

This clone has a single count. This sequence joins TRBV9 and TRBJ2-5; 7 positions agree with TRBD2. V lost 0 bases, J lost 4 bases, and 15 bases stayed unmatched. CDR3 length equals 18 residues. Per the germline V gene, CDR1 is SGDLS and CDR2 is YYNGEE. The CDR3 protein is CASSVGGGRAWRGETQYF. CDR3 bases: TGTGCCAGCAGCGTAGGTGGAGGGAGGGCCTGGAGGGGAGAGACCCAGTACTTC. Complete variable domain (other parts from reference TRBV9 and TRBJ2-5): DSGVTQTPKHLITATGQRVTLRCSPRSGDLSVYWYQQSLDQGLQFLIQYYNGEERAKGNILERFSAQQFPDLHSELNLSSLELGDSALYFCASSVGGGRAWRGETQYFGPGTRLLVL.